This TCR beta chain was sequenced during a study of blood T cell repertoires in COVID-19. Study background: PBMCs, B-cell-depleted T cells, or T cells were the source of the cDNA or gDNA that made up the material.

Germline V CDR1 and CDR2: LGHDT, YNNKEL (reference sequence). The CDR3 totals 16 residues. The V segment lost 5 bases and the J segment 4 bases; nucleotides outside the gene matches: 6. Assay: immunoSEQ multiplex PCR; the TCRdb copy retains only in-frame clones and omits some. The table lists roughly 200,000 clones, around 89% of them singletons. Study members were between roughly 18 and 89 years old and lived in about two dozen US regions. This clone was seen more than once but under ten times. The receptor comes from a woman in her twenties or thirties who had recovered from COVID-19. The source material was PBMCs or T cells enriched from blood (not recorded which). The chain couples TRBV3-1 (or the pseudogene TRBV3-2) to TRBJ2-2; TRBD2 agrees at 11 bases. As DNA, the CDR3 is TGTGCCAGCAGCAAAACTAGCGGGGGAGCCACCGGGGAGCTGTTTTTT. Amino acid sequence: CASSKTSGGATGELFF.